The present T cell receptor (beta chain) was sequenced within a study of T cells in Graves' hyperthyroidism and ophthalmopathy. J was trimmed by 0 bases and V by 6 bases; bases with no gene match: 11. CDR3 length: 17 residues. Looked up from germline, CDR1 is DFQATT and CDR2 is SNEGSKA (reference sequence). This clonotype was found a few times. Amplification of TCR beta CDR3 regions was performed using RNA transcripts as template. The primer set for the first-round RT-PCR of the TCR CDR3 was HTBI. TCRdb re-derived calls from the multiplex PCR reads in MiXCR, one entry per CDR3 protein. The table has about 770,000 distinct CDR3 sequences, approximately 19% seen once.

The rearrangement joins TRBV20-1 to TRBJ2-5; 12 nucleotides line up with TRBD2. The receptor was isolated from a woman aged 45-65 years with Graves' hyperthyroidism that later progressed to Graves' ophthalmopathy. The specimen was blood. CDR3 amino acids: CSALTLAGGMYQETQYF. The DNA for the CDR3 is TGCAGTGCCCTGACCCTAGCGGGGGGGATGTACCAAGAGACCCAGTACTTC.